The 11 T cell receptor beta chains in this list originate from one sample, sequenced in a study of read filtering for tumor transcriptome and immune sequencing. From approximately 400 ng of RNA, a library with molecular barcoded alpha/delta and beta/gamma adaptors was made. One entry per CDR3 protein results from TCRdb running MiXCR on the reads. Of tens of thousands of distinct CDR3 sequences in the sample, about 13% are singletons; the top ten hold about 26%. The source material was a population of CD138-negative cells sorted from bone marrow. These receptors all stem from a donor aged 40 or over with multiple myeloma.

This clonotype was recorded a few times. DNA of the CDR3: TGCAGTGCTATCCGGGACAGTGCGGACACCGGGGAGCTGTTTTTT. It specifies CSAIRDSADTGELFF. The V and J genes are TRBV20-1 and TRBJ2-2; 7 nucleotides match TRBD1. This CDR3 is built from 15 residues. V dropped 4 bases and J dropped 3; count of bases not matched to a gene: 8. Germline CDR1 reads DFQATT; CDR2 reads SNEGSKA (reference sequence).

Only one count was recorded for this clonotype. Just one base apart from a much larger clone, this may be a read error. This rearrangement joins TRBV4-1 to TRBJ2-3; either TRBD1 or TRBD2 may supply D (5 bases each). Germline values: CDR1 MGHRA, CDR2 YSYEKL. This CDR3 region has 12 residues. V lost 6 bases to trimming and J lost 2 bases, with 6 bases between them. The CDR3 loop is CASRGVTDTQYF. CDR3 coding DNA: TGCGCCAGCAGGGGGGTCACAGATACGCAGTATTTT.

This clonotype was observed at least ten times. This chain links TRBV19 with TRBJ2-6, with 10 nucleotides matching TRBD2. V dropped 5 bases and J dropped 4; count of bases not matched to a gene: 8. The germline CDR1 and CDR2 sequences are LNHDA and SQIVND (reference sequence). The length of the CDR3 is 17 residues. The CDR3 sequence: CASSPPSGSFGANVLTF. Written as DNA, the CDR3 is TGTGCCAGTAGTCCTCCTAGCGGGAGCTTCGGGGCCAACGTCCTGACTTTC.

This clonotype was found many times. This rearrangement joins TRBV4-2 to TRBJ2-3, with 8 nucleotides matching TRBD2. V was clipped by 0 bases and J by 7 bases; unmatched bases: 9. Germline V gene data show CDR1 as LGHNA and CDR2 as YNFKEQ. The CDR3 has 16 residues. The CDR3 DNA reads as TGTGCCAGCAGCCAAGATTTGGTAGCGGGAATACATACGCAGTATTTT. This translates into CASSQDLVAGIHTQYF.

In this sample, this clonotype turned up many times. This rearrangement joins TRBV30 to TRBJ1-1; the match to TRBD1 covers 7 bases. The CDR3 runs 14 residues. The germline CDR1 and CDR2 sequences are GTSNPN and SVGIG (reference sequence). Germline trimming cut 1 base from V and 1 base from J; bases unmatched to any gene: 3. The CDR3 is CAWSESGGNTEAFF. The CDR3 DNA is TGTGCCTGGAGTGAATCAGGGGGGAACACTGAAGCTTTCTTT.

About this clonotype: A much more abundant neighbour one base away suggests this may be a read error. The CDR3 coding sequence is TGTGCTAGTGGTTTGGAGGGTAAGCAGTTCTTC. Protein sequence: CASGLEGKQFF. This chain uses TRBV12-5 with TRBJ2-1; D uncertain. The CDR3 has 11 residues. Per germline, CDR1 LGHNT and CDR2 FRNRAP. V lost 1 base and J lost 11, with 6 bases in between.

The table lists this clonotype with many counts. This chain connects TRBV29-1 to TRBJ2-3; 8 bases match TRBD2. There are 15 residues in the CDR3. The germline V gene encodes CDR1 SQVTM and CDR2 ANQGSEA. V dropped 2 bases and J dropped 4; count of bases not matched to a gene: 8. CDR3 sequence reads: CSVERREGWADTQYF. The CDR3 DNA reads TGCAGCGTTGAACGACGGGAGGGCTGGGCAGATACGCAGTATTTT.

This clonotype was recorded at least ten times. The gene calls are TRBV5-4 and TRBJ2-1; 8 positions agree with TRBD2. The CDR3 consists of 15 residues. Germline CDR1 and CDR2: SGHNT and YYREEE (reference sequence). The V segment lost 3 bases and the J segment 3 bases; nucleotides outside the gene matches: 5. The DNA of the CDR3 is TGTGCCAGCAGCTCGGGACTAGGTAACTACAATGAGCAGTTCTTC. Translated, it gives CASSSGLGNYNEQFF.

This clonotype has ten or more counts. The V and J genes are TRBV7-8 and TRBJ1-2; TRBD1 aligns across 7 bases. This CDR3 spans 12 amino acids. Trimming took 3 bases from V and 8 from J; bases not matched to a gene: 3. CDR1 is SGHVS and CDR2 is FQNEAQ in the germline V gene. The CDR3 sequence: CASSFRDSGYTF. CDR3 bases: TGTGCCAGCAGCTTCAGGGACAGCGGCTACACCTTC.

This clonotype came up a few times. This chain connects TRBV20-1 to TRBJ1-1; the D is unclear. Germline V CDR1 and CDR2: DFQATT, SNEGSKA (reference sequence). The CDR3 covers 12 residues. Trimming left V 6 bases short and J 0 bases short, with 8 bases between. CDR3 sequence reads: CSARFMNTEAFF. The CDR3 nucleotides read TGCAGTGCCCGGTTCATGAACACTGAAGCTTTCTTT.

This clonotype was seen many times. The V call is TRBV5-1, the J call TRBJ2-1; D gene ambiguous. CDR1 is SGHRS and CDR2 is YFSETQ in the germline V gene. The length of the CDR3 is 13 residues. The ends were cut back, 2 bases at V and 6 bases at J, with 9 bases in the middle. The CDR3 sequence: CASSFQVINEQFF. The CDR3 nucleotides are TGCGCCAGCAGCTTTCAGGTCATCAATGAGCAGTTCTTC.